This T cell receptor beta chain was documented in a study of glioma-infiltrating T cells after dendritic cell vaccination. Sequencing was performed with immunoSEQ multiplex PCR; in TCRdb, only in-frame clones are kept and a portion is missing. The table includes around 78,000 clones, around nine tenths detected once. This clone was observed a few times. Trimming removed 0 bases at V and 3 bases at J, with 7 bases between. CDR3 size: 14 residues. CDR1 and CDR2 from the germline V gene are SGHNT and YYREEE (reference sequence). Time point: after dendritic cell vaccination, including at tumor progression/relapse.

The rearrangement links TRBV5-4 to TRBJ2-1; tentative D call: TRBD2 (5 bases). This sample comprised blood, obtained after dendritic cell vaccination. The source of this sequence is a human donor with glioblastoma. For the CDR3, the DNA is TGTGCCAGCAGCTTGGCCACTAGCTACAATGAGCAGTTCTTC. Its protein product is CASSLATSYNEQFF. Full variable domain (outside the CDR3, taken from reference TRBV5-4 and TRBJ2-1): ETGVTQSPTHLIKTRGQQVTLRCSSQSGHNTVSWYQQALGQGPQFIFQYYREEENGRGNFPPRFSGLQFPNYSSELNVNALELDDSALYLCASSLATSYNEQFFGPGTRLTVL.